Sequencing of this T cell receptor beta chain was carried out in a study of T cell responses to AZD1222 COVID-19 vaccine. TCRdb keeps only in-frame clones here, not all; method: immunoSEQ multiplex PCR. This table holds 100,000 to 150,000 clones, about 90% found once. Trimming took 1 base from V and 7 from J, leaving 20 bases between them. The CDR3 contains 16 residues. Germline V gives CDR1 LGHNA, CDR2 YSLEER. This specimen consisted of peripheral blood, obtained on day 0 of AZD1222 vaccination. This chain links TRBV4-3 with TRBJ2-7; possible D gene TRBD1, 5 bases. The source is an adult in good health. CDR3 protein: CASSQGVGRTQGEQYF. The CDR3 region has the DNA TGCGCCAGCAGCCAAGGGGTGGGGCGGACCCAAGGGGAGCAGTACTTC.